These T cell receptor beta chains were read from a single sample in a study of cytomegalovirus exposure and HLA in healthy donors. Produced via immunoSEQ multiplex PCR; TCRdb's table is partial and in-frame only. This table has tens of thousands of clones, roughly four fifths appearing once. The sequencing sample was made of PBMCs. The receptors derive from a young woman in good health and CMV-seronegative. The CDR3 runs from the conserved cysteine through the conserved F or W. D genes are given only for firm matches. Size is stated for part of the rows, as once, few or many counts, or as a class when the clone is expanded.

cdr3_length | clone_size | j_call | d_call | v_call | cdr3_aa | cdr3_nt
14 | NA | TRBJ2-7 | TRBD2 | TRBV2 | CASSGGGRNYEQYF | TGTGCCAGCAGTGGGGGGGGACGGAACTACGAGCAGTACTTC
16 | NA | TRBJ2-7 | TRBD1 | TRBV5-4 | CASSLPPGQGPYEQYF | TGTGCCAGCAGCTTACCCCCGGGACAGGGTCCCTACGAGCAGTACTTC
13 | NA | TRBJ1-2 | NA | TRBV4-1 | CASSQDSDYGYTF | TGCGCCAGCAGCCAAGATTCGGACTATGGCTACACCTTC
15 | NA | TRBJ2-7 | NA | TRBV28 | CASSGGGEGGYEQYF | TGTGCCAGCAGTGGAGGGGGGGAAGGGGGATACGAGCAGTACTTC
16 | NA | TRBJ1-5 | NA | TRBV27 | CASSSLQGGGNQPQHF | TGTGCCAGCAGTTCCCTTCAGGGAGGGGGCAATCAGCCCCAGCATTTT
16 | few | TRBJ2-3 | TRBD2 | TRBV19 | CASSIGTSGRPAEQYF | TGTGCCAGTAGTATCGGGACTAGCGGGAGACCCGCGGAACAGTATTTT
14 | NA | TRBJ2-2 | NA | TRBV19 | CASSIYGDTGELFF | TGTGCCAGTAGTATCTACGGAGACACCGGGGAGCTGTTTTTT
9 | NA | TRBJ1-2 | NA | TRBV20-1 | CSAGSGYTF | TGCAGTGCCGGGAGCGGCTACACCTTC
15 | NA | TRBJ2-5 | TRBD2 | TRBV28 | CASSPLAGGKETQYF | TGTGCCAGCAGCCCTTTAGCGGGAGGAAAAGAGACCCAGTACTTC
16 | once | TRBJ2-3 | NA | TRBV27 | CASSSPVRHREDTQYF | TGTGCCAGCAGTTCACCCGTTCGTCACCGCGAGGATACGCAGTATTTT
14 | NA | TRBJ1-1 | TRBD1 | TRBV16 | CASSPGQIDPEAFF | TGTGCCAGCAGCCCGGGACAGATTGACCCTGAAGCTTTCTTT
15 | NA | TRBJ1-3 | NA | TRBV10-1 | CASSESKTVGNTIYF | TGCGCCAGCAGTGAGTCGAAAACAGTTGGAAACACCATATATTTT
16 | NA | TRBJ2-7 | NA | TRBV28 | CASKTPSQSTTYEQYF | TGTGCCAGCAAAACCCCCTCGCAGTCGACAACCTACGAGCAGTACTTC
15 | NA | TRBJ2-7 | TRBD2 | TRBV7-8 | CASSLSGITSYEQYF | TGTGCCAGCAGCCTCAGCGGGATCACCTCCTACGAGCAGTACTTC
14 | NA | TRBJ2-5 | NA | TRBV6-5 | CASSPSGLGETQYF | TGTGCCAGCAGTCCCTCCGGACTTGGGGAGACCCAGTACTTC
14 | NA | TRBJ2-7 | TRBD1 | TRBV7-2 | CASSPRTGDYEQYF | TGTGCCAGCAGCCCTCGGACAGGGGACTACGAGCAGTACTTC
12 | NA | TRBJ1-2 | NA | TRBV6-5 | CASRNIGYGYTF | TGTGCCAGCAGGAACATTGGCTATGGCTACACCTTC
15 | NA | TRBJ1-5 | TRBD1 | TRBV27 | CASSLSQGGHQPQHF | TGTGCCAGCAGTCTCTCACAGGGGGGCCATCAGCCCCAGCATTTT
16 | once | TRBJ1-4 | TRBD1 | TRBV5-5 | CASSDPGTGTNEKLFF | TGTGCCAGCAGCGATCCCGGGACAGGCACTAATGAAAAACTGTTTTTT
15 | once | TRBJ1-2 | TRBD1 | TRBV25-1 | CASSPGADRGQGYTF | TGTGCCAGCAGCCCCGGGGCAGACAGGGGCCAAGGCTACACCTTC
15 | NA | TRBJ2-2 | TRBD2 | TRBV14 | CASSQAGGNARELFF | TGTGCCAGCAGCCAAGCGGGAGGGAACGCCAGGGAGCTGTTTTTT
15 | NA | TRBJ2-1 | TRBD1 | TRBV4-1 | CASSQPGQGATEQFF | TGCGCCAGCAGCCAACCGGGACAGGGGGCAACTGAGCAGTTCTTC
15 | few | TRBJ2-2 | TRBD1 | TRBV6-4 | CASSSRDSFAGELFF | TGTGCCAGCAGTTCCCGGGACAGTTTTGCCGGGGAGCTGTTTTTT
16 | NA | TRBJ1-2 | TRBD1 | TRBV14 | CASSRRPGQGSYGYTF | TGTGCCAGCAGCCGCCGGCCGGGACAGGGTAGCTATGGCTACACCTTC
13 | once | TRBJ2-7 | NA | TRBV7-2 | CASSPRAASEQYF | TGTGCCAGCAGCCCTCGCGCGGCTAGCGAGCAGTACTTC
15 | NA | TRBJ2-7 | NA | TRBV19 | CASSQVPAGGYEQYF | TGTGCCAGTAGTCAAGTCCCCGCAGGAGGCTACGAGCAGTACTTC
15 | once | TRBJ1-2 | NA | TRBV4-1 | CASSHLARGDYGYTF | TGCGCCAGCAGCCATCTTGCCAGGGGTGACTATGGCTACACCTTC
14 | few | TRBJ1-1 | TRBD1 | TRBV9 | CASSAGTGNTEAFF | TGTGCCAGCAGCGCCGGGACAGGGAACACTGAAGCTTTCTTT
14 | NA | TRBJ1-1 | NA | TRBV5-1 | CASSLAGTNTEAFF | TGCGCCAGCAGCTTGGCAGGAACGAACACTGAAGCTTTCTTT
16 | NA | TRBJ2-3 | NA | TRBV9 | CASSVVASAFTDTQYF | TGTGCCAGCAGCGTAGTCGCTAGCGCATTCACAGATACGCAGTATTTT
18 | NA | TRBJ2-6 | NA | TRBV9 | CASSGLGTQSSGANVLTF | TGTGCCAGCAGCGGTTTAGGGACTCAAAGCTCTGGGGCCAACGTCCTGACTTTC
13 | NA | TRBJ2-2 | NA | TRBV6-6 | CASKGLLAGELFF | TGTGCCAGCAAAGGACTACTGGCCGGGGAGCTGTTTTTT
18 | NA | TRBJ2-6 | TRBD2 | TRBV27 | CASSFRGISGPGANVLTF | TGTGCCAGCAGTTTCCGAGGGATTAGCGGGCCTGGGGCCAACGTCCTGACTTTC
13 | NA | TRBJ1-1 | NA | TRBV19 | CASSIGPLTEAFF | TGTGCCAGTAGTATAGGTCCTCTCACTGAAGCTTTCTTT
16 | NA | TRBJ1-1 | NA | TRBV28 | CASSLNDWASNTEAFF | TGTGCCAGCAGTTTAAATGATTGGGCTTCGAACACTGAAGCTTTCTTT
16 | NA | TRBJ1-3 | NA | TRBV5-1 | CASSLSQVFSGNTIYF | TGCGCCAGCAGCTTGTCACAGGTTTTTTCTGGAAACACCATATATTTT
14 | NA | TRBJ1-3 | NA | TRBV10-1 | CASSDGGPGNTIYF | TGCGCCAGCAGTGATGGGGGCCCTGGAAACACCATATATTTT
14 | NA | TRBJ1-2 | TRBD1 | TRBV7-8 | CASSLDNRGYGYTF | TGTGCCAGCAGCTTAGACAACAGGGGCTATGGCTACACCTTC
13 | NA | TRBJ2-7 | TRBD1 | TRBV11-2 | CASSPRTGREQYF | TGTGCCAGCAGCCCTAGGACAGGGCGCGAGCAGTACTTC
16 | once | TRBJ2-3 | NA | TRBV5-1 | CASSLASGARTDTQYF | TGCGCCAGCAGCTTGGCCTCAGGGGCCCGCACAGATACGCAGTATTTT
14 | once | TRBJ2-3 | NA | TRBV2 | CASSPGHSTDTQYF | TGTGCCAGCAGCCCCGGACACAGCACAGATACGCAGTATTTT
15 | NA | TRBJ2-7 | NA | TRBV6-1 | CASSEGGSGAYEQYF | TGTGCCAGCAGTGAAGGAGGAAGTGGGGCCTACGAGCAGTACTTC
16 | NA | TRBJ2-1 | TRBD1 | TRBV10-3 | CATRGRPSGPANEQFF | TGTGCCACCAGGGGGCGTCCGTCAGGTCCCGCCAATGAGCAGTTCTTC
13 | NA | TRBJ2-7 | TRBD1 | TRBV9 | CASSPRDRVRQYF | TGTGCCAGCAGCCCGCGGGACAGGGTTAGGCAGTACTTC
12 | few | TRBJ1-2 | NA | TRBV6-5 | CASSPGSYGYTF | TGTGCCAGCAGTCCAGGCAGCTATGGCTACACCTTC
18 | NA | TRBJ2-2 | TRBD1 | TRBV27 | CASSLSWDREMNTGELFF | TGTGCCAGCAGTTTATCTTGGGACAGGGAGATGAACACCGGGGAGCTGTTTTTT
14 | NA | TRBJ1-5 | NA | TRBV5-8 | CASTAGEGYQPQHF | TGTGCCAGCACCGCGGGAGAGGGGTATCAGCCCCAGCATTTT
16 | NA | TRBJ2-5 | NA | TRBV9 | CASSSASLPIQETQYF | TGTGCCAGCAGCTCCGCTAGCCTCCCTATACAAGAGACCCAGTACTTC
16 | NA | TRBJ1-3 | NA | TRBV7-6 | CASSTHTGSSGNTIYF | TGTGCCAGCAGCACACATACAGGGTCCTCTGGAAACACCATATATTTT
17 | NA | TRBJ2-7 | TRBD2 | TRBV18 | CASSPPEGLAGAYEQYF | TGTGCCAGCTCACCACCGGAGGGGCTAGCGGGCGCCTACGAGCAGTACTTC
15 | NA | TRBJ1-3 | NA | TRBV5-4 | CASSYAAGTGNTIYF | TGTGCCAGCAGCTACGCGGCGGGTACTGGAAACACCATATATTTT
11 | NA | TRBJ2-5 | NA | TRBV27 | CASIRGETQYF | TGTGCCAGCATTCGGGGGGAGACCCAGTACTTC
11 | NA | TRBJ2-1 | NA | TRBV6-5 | CASRSNNEQFF | TGTGCCAGCAGGTCAAACAATGAGCAGTTCTTC
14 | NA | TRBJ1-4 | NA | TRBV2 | CASSVAVAYEKLFF | TGTGCCAGCAGTGTGGCAGTAGCCTATGAAAAACTGTTTTTT
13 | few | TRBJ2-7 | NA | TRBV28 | CASSFRGTYEQYF | TGTGCCAGCAGTTTCCGGGGAACCTACGAGCAGTACTTC